The source of this T cell receptor beta chain is a study of blood T cells in healthy people across ages. Whole-study findings and limits: Per million T cells, TCR beta diversity dropped roughly linearly as age increased.

This clonotype was seen a few times. Its antigen is unknown. The people who gave samples were healthy Caucasians from Russia, aged roughly 6 to 95. A second PCR of 7 to 11 cycles used a sample-barcoded 5' primer and a J-beta primer mix. From each sample, at least 3 million paired-end reads containing CDR3 were obtained. TCRdb independently ran MiXCR on the 5' RACE reads; one entry per CDR3 protein. The table lists 1.4 million to 1.5 million distinct CDR3 sequences, about 43% of them singletons. The CDR3 has 13 residues. Germline CDR1 is SGHRS and CDR2 is YFSETQ. V lost 1 base to trimming and J lost 5 bases, with 9 bases between them.

This clonotype was obtained from a woman aged 18-29 years in good health. The rearrangement uses TRBV5-1 and TRBJ2-5, with D unresolved. Sequenced material: blood. CDR3 DNA sequence: TGCGCCAGCAGCTTGAAACCCGGCGAGACCCAGTACTTC. Amino acid sequence: CASSLKPGETQYF.